The 30 T cell receptor beta chains reported below all come from one sample, sequenced in a study of T cell repertoires in cytomegalovirus infection. TCRdb reanalysed the reads using MiXCR and keeps one entry per CDR3 protein. The data show roughly 150,000 distinct CDR3 sequences, with roughly a quarter seen just once and about a tenth held by the top ten. Material: PBMCs. The receptor source for this set is a human donor in good health (CMV status not recorded). Some clones in this sample may be carry-over from other donors' samples.

In its sample, this clonotype was seen once. The chain links TRBV19 to TRBJ1-6, with D perhaps TRBD1 (5 bases). V lost 7 bases and J lost 8, with 15 bases in between. The CDR3 sequence is 14 residues long. The germline CDR1 and CDR2 sequences are LNHDA and SQIVND (reference sequence). CDR3 nucleotide sequence: TGTGCCAGTACCGCGTCAGGGTACCATTCACCCCTCCACTTT. As protein: CASTASGYHSPLHF.

The V and J genes are TRBV5-4 and TRBJ2-3, with 9 nucleotides matching TRBD2. V shed 4 bases and J 1 base; nucleotides not matched to a gene: 13. This CDR3 has 18 amino acids. CDR1 and CDR2 from the germline V gene are SGHNT and YYREEE (reference sequence). The CDR3 bases are TGTGCCAGCAGCCGGGGGGGTAGCGGGGGCCTTCGCACAGATACGCAGTATTTT. Protein: CASSRGGSGGLRTDTQYF.

This clonotype was seen repeatedly, ten times or more. J is TRBJ2-1 and V is TRBV7-2; D possibly matches TRBD1 or TRBD2 (5 bases each). This CDR3 has 16 amino acids. Germline-derived CDR1 and CDR2 are SGHTA and FQGNSA. V was shortened by 5 bases and J by 1 base, with 15 bases between the two germline ends. The CDR3 DNA reads TGTGCCAGCAGCCGAGACAGCGGATTATCCTACAATGAGCAGTTCTTC. This codes for CASSRDSGLSYNEQFF.

The J gene is TRBJ2-1, the V gene TRBV6-2 or TRBV6-3; 13 positions agree with TRBD2. Looked up from germline, CDR1 is MNHEY and CDR2 is SVGEGT. Trimming cost V 6 bases and J 4 bases; bases outside gene matches: 3. The CDR3 runs to 15 residues. CDR3 protein: CASRGLAGLYNEQFF. The CDR3 DNA sequence: TGTGCCAGCAGGGGACTAGCGGGATTATACAATGAGCAGTTCTTC.

The chain carries TRBV15 and TRBJ2-5; maybe TRBD2 (5 bases). Germline-derived CDR1 and CDR2 are LNHNV and YYDKDF (reference sequence). V dropped 0 bases and J dropped 6 bases, with 14 bases sitting between them. The CDR3 consists of 15 residues. The CDR3 nucleotides are TGTGCCACCAGCAGAGATGAGGCGGGTGGAAAGACCCAGTACTTC. Protein sequence: CATSRDEAGGKTQYF.

V is TRBV28 and J is TRBJ1-5, with D possibly TRBD1 on 5 matching bases. The V gene lost 7 bases and the J gene lost 0 bases, with 16 bases spanning the gap. Germline values: CDR1 MDHEN, CDR2 SYDVKM. The CDR3 consists of 16 residues. The CDR3 DNA is TGTGCCAGCATCCCGGGCGGGGCATATAGCAATCAGCCCCAGCATTTT. This sequence encodes CASIPGGAYSNQPQHF.

This chain connects TRBV4-3 to TRBJ2-2; D is unclear. Per the germline V gene, CDR1 is LGHNA and CDR2 is YSLEER. Trimming removed 1 base from V and 4 bases from J, with 7 bases in between. The CDR3 length is 14 residues. DNA of the CDR3: TGCGCCAGCAGCCAAGCCATTGGCACCGGGGAGCTGTTTTTT. Amino acids: CASSQAIGTGELFF.

This clonotype was counted only a few times. This chain links TRBV5-1 with TRBJ2-7; 9 bases line up with TRBD1. The CDR3 is 14 residues long. Germline V gives CDR1 SGHRS, CDR2 YFSETQ. The trim removed 4 bases at V and 2 bases at J, leaving 4 bases unmatched. Here the CDR3 reads CASSAGQGTYEQYF. DNA for the CDR3: TGCGCCAGCAGCGCCGGACAGGGGACCTACGAGCAGTACTTC.

The chain links TRBV7-3 to TRBJ1-1, with 9 bases that match TRBD1. Trimming took 5 bases from V and 11 from J; bases not matched to a gene: 12. Germline V gives CDR1 SGHTA, CDR2 FQGTGA. The CDR3 runs to 14 residues. This chain's CDR3 is CASSPSGTGRRAFF. The CDR3 region has the DNA TGTGCCAGCAGCCCCTCCGGGACAGGGCGGAGGGCTTTCTTT.

As regards this clonotype: A much larger clone lies a single base off, so this may be a read error. The CDR3 sequence is CASSAGVARLTGELFF. In DNA form, the CDR3 reads TGTGCCAGCAGCGCGGGAGTAGCGAGACTCACCGGGGAGCTGTTTTTT. The chain carries TRBV7-9 and TRBJ2-2; 7 bases agree with TRBD2. J gave up 4 bases and V 5 bases, and 10 bases lay outside the gene matches. The CDR3 contains 16 residues. CDR1 is SEHNR and CDR2 is FQNEAQ in the germline V gene (reference sequence).

This sequence joins TRBV2 and TRBJ2-5; a weak D match, TRBD1 (6 bases). V shed 7 bases and J shed 4 bases, with 16 bases lying between them. The CDR3 length is 14 residues. Germline CDR1 is SNHLY and CDR2 is FYNNEI. CDR3 loop: CASKTGRTGETQYF. As DNA, the CDR3 is TGTGCCAGCAAGACAGGCCGTACCGGAGAGACCCAGTACTTC. The whole variable domain, filled in from reference TRBV2 and TRBJ2-5, reads EPEVTQTPSHQVTQMGQEVILRCVPISNHLYFYWYRQILGQKVEFLVSFYNNEISEKSEIFDDQFSVERPDGSNFTLKIRSTKLEDSAMYFCASKTGRTGETQYFGPGTRLLVL.

This clonotype appeared a few times. V is TRBV3-1 and J is TRBJ2-7; D may be TRBD1 (6 bases). V was shortened by 1 base and J by 4 bases, with 11 bases between the two germline ends. This CDR3 region has 14 residues. Germline V gene lookup returns CDR1 LGHDT and CDR2 YNNKEL (reference sequence). CDR3 residues: CASSQGTGFYEQYF. The CDR3 DNA reads as TGTGCCAGCAGCCAAGGAACAGGGTTTTACGAGCAGTACTTC.

This clonotype was counted at least ten times. CDR3 DNA: TGTGCCAGCAGCCCCCGCTGGGGGCAGTACAATGAGCAGTTCTTC. Amino acid sequence: CASSPRWGQYNEQFF. The chain joins TRBV7-6 to TRBJ2-1, with D perhaps TRBD1 (6 bases). This CDR3 has 15 residues. From germline, CDR1 is SGHVS and CDR2 FNYEAQ. The germline V and J ends were trimmed by 5 bases and 4 bases, with 15 bases remaining between them.

The table lists this clonotype with a few counts. This chain's CDR3 is CATSKQGVSYEQYF. The CDR3 nucleotides are TGTGCCACCAGCAAACAGGGGGTCTCCTACGAGCAGTACTTC. This chain connects TRBV15 to TRBJ2-7; 8 positions match TRBD1. Trimming removed 4 bases from V and 0 bases from J; junction bases left unmatched: 2. The CDR3 consists of 14 residues. Per germline, CDR1 LNHNV and CDR2 YYDKDF (reference sequence).

CDR3 DNA: TGCGCCAGCAGCCAAGATTGGGCGGAGACAGATACGCAGTATTTT. It is translated as CASSQDWAETDTQYF. This chain joins TRBV4-3 and TRBJ2-3; D call uncertain. Trimming took 0 bases from V and 3 from J, leaving 10 bases between them. This CDR3 comprises 15 residues. The germline gives CDR1 LGHNA, CDR2 YSLEER.

The V gene is TRBV28, the J gene TRBJ2-2; 8 bases are shared with TRBD2. Germline assignment: CDR1 MDHEN and CDR2 SYDVKM. The ends lost 5 bases at V and 8 bases at J; junction bases unmatched: 13. CDR3 size: 16 residues. This CDR3 is CASSPGLDLWSGELFF. The CDR3 DNA sequence: TGTGCCAGCAGTCCGGGACTAGATCTGTGGTCGGGGGAGCTGTTTTTT.

Many counts were recorded for this clonotype. The chain carries TRBV7-2 and TRBJ2-5, with 9 bases matching TRBD1. CDR3 size: 14 residues. With V trimmed by 7 bases and J by 3 bases, 6 bases remained unmatched. Germline V gives CDR1 SGHTA, CDR2 FQGNSA. CDR3 protein: CASNRDRAEETQYF. Here the CDR3 DNA reads TGTGCCAGCAACAGGGACAGGGCAGAAGAGACCCAGTACTTC.

This clonotype was counted ten times or more. The chain carries TRBV7-6 and TRBJ1-6, with a weak D call TRBD1 (5 bases). The V gene's germline CDR1 is SGHVS and CDR2 FNYEAQ. V gave up 5 bases and J gave up 8 bases, with 16 bases separating them. The CDR3 contains 15 residues. CDR3 in DNA: TGTGCCAGCAGCGTGGGGGGGGAAACTTATTCACCCCTCCACTTT. It specifies CASSVGGETYSPLHF.

The chain carries TRBV27 and TRBJ2-7; TRBD2 agrees at 15 bases. J was trimmed by 7 bases and V by 6 bases; bases with no gene match: 7. Germline CDR1 is MNHEY and CDR2 is SMNVEV (reference sequence). CDR3 size: 15 residues. The CDR3 nucleotides are TGTGCCAGCAGCCAACCCGGGACTAGCGGGAGGGAGCAGTACTTC. This encodes CASSQPGTSGREQYF.

The chain recombines TRBV12-3 or TRBV12-4 with TRBJ2-2; D remains unclear. The CDR3 is 13 amino acids. Trimming stripped 5 bases from V and 5 bases from J, with 9 bases between. CDR3 region: CASSRLGTGELFF. The DNA of the CDR3 is TGTGCCAGCAGTCGCCTGGGTACCGGGGAGCTGTTTTTT.

The chain is built from TRBV6-2 or TRBV6-3 and TRBJ2-2; D remains unclear. The CDR3 extends over 14 amino acids. CDR1 and CDR2 (germline): MNHEY, SVGEGT. V shed 6 bases and J shed 4 bases, with 12 bases lying between them. The CDR3 DNA reads TGTGCCAGCAGCTCCGACACGGTCACCGGGGAGCTGTTTTTT. Translation gives CASSSDTVTGELFF.

By share of the sample, this clonotype is medium-sized. The V call is TRBV10-3, the J call TRBJ2-7, with 8 bases aligning to TRBD2. Looked up from germline, CDR1 is ENHRY and CDR2 is SYGVKD. With 0 bases clipped from V and 9 bases from J, the junction kept 7 bases outside the gene matches. The length of the CDR3 is 14 residues. CDR3 nucleotide sequence: TGTGCCATCAGTGAGTCGTCGTCGGGGGGGACGCAGTACTTC. Translation: CAISESSSGGTQYF.

The chain combines TRBV9 with TRBJ2-2; 11 bases fit TRBD2. Germline CDR1 and CDR2: SGDLS and YYNGEE. V gave up 3 bases and J gave up 4 bases; unmatched junction bases: 14. The CDR3 has 19 amino acids. CDR3 amino acids: CASSAGRGLAASGTGELFF. As DNA, the CDR3 is TGTGCCAGCAGCGCGGGACGGGGACTAGCGGCCTCGGGCACCGGGGAGCTGTTTTTT.

The genes are TRBV29-1 and TRBJ2-7, with TRBD2 as a possible D gene (6 bases). The CDR3 spans 11 residues. CDR1 and CDR2 from the germline V gene are SQVTM and ANQGSEA. Between the trimmed V and J ends, which lost 7 bases and 7 bases, there was a span of 14 bases. The CDR3 protein is CSAQLAREQYF. DNA for the CDR3: TGCAGCGCCCAACTAGCACGGGAGCAGTACTTC.

The chain is built from TRBV29-1 and TRBJ1-2, with unresolved D. This CDR3 comprises 11 residues. Looked up from germline, CDR1 is SQVTM and CDR2 is ANQGSEA. Trimming pared 3 bases from V and 8 bases from J, leaving 10 bases between. CDR3 loop: CSVDGGRGYTF. The DNA for the CDR3 is TGCAGCGTTGATGGAGGGAGGGGCTACACCTTC. Filled out from reference TRBV29-1 and TRBJ1-2, the complete variable domain reads SAVISQKPSRDICQRGTSLTIQCQVDSQVTMMFWYRQQPGQSLTLIATANQGSEATYESGFVIDKFPISRPNLTFSTLTVSNMSPEDSSIYLCSVDGGRGYTFGSGTRLTVV.

This clonotype came up many times. The J gene is TRBJ1-5, the V gene TRBV6-2 or TRBV6-3, with D possibly TRBD1 on 6 matching bases. The ends were cut back, 5 bases at V and 4 bases at J, with 12 bases in the middle. Germline values: CDR1 MNHEY, CDR2 SVGEGT. The CDR3 sequence is 14 residues long. CDR3 in amino acids: CASSQSQGNQPQHF. In nucleotides, the CDR3 is TGTGCCAGCAGTCAATCTCAGGGGAATCAGCCCCAGCATTTT.

At least ten counts were recorded for this clonotype. The chain combines TRBV6-2 or TRBV6-3 with TRBJ2-1; 13 bases are shared with TRBD2. Unmatched junction bases numbered 7, after V lost 5 bases and J lost 9 bases. CDR3 length: 15 amino acids. Germline CDR1 reads MNHEY; CDR2 reads SVGEGT. The CDR3 loop is CASSTRLAGGSEQFF. For the CDR3, the DNA is TGTGCCAGCAGTACTCGACTAGCGGGAGGAAGTGAGCAGTTCTTC.

The CDR3 here is CASSEGRSETQYF. CDR3 bases: TGTGCCAGTAGCGAGGGGCGATCCGAGACCCAGTACTTC. The V and J genes are TRBV19 and TRBJ2-5; the D gene could be TRBD1 or TRBD2 (5 bases each). The CDR3 consists of 13 residues. Germline lookup yields CDR1 LNHDA and CDR2 SQIVND (reference sequence). Trimming left V 6 bases short and J 5 bases short, with 13 bases between.

This clonotype was found a few times. V gene TRBV28 combines with J gene TRBJ1-2, with a tentative D call TRBD1 (6 bases). The CDR3 is 16 amino acids. The germline CDR1 and CDR2 sequences are MDHEN and SYDVKM. Trimming removed 6 bases at V and 4 bases at J, with 21 bases between. In DNA, the CDR3 is TGTGCCAGCAGCCAAGTAATGGCAGGGGCGGTCTATGGCTACACCTTC. It translates to CASSQVMAGAVYGYTF.

The chain is built from TRBV12-3 or TRBV12-4 and TRBJ2-3; TRBD2 agrees at 12 bases. The trim removed 6 bases at V and 3 bases at J, leaving 4 bases unmatched. There are 15 residues in the CDR3. The CDR3 region has the DNA TGTGCCAGCAGGCTAGCGGGAGGGCCAACAGATACGCAGTATTTT. Translation: CASRLAGGPTDTQYF.